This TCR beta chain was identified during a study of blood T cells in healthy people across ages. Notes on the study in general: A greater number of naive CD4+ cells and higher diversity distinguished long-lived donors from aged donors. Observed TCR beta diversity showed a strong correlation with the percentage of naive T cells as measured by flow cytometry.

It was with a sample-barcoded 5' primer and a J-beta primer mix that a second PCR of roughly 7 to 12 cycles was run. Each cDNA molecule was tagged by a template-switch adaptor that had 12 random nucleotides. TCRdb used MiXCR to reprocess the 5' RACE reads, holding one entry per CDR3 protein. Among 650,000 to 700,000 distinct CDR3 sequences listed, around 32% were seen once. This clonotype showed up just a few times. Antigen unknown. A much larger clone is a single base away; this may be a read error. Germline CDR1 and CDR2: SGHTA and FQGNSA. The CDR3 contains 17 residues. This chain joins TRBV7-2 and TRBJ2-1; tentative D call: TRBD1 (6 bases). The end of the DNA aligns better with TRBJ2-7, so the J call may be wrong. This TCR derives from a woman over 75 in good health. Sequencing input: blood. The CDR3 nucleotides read TGTGCCAGCAGCTTATACAGGGCGTCAAGTTCTCACAATGAGCAGTACTTC. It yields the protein CASSLYRASSSHNEQYF.